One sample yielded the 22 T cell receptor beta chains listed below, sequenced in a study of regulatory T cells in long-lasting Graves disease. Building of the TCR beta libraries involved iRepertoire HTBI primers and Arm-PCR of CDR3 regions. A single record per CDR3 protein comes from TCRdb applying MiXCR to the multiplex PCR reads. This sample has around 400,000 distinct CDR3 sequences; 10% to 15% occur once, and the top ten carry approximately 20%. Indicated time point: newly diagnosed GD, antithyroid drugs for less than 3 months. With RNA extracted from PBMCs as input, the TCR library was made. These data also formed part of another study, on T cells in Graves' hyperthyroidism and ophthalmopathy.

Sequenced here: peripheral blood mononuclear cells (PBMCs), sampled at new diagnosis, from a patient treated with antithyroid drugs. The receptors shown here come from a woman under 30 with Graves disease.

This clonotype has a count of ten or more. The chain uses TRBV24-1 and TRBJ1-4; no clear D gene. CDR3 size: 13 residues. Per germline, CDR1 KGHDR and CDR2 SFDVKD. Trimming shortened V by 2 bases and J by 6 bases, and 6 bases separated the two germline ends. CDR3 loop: CATSDSSDEKLFF. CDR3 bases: TGTGCCACCAGTGATTCCAGCGATGAAAAACTGTTTTTT.

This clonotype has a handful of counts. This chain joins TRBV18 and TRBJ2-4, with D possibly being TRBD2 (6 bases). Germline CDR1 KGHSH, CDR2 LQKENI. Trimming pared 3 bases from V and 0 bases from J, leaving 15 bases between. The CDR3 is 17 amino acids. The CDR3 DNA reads TGTGCCAGCTCACCCCGCGGGGCCCGATTAGCCAAAAACATTCAGTACTTC. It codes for CASSPRGARLAKNIQYF.

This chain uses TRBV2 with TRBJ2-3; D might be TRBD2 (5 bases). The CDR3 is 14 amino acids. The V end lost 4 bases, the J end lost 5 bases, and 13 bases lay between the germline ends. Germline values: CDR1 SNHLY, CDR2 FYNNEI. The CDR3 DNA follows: TGTGCCAGCAGTGGTATCCTAGCCCTAGATACGCAGTATTTT. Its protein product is CASSGILALDTQYF.

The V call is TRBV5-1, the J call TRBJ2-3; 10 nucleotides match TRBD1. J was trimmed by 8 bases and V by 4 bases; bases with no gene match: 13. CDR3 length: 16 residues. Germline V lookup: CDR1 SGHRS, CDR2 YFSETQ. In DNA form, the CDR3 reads TGCGCCAGCAGCCCGACGGGACAGGGGCCGGGAGGTACGCAGTATTTT. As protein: CASSPTGQGPGGTQYF.

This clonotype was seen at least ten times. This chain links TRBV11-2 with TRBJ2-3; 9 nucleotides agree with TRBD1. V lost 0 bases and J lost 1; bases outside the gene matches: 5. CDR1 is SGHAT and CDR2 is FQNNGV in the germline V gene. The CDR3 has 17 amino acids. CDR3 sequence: CASSLDQWDRGTDTQYF. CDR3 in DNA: TGTGCCAGCAGCTTAGATCAGTGGGACAGGGGCACAGATACGCAGTATTTT.

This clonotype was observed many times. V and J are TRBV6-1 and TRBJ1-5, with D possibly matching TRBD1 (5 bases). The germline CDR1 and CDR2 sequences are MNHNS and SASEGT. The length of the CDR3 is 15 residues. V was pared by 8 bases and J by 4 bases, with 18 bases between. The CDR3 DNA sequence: TGTGCCAGCCTCCGAGGTAGGGGTTTTAATCAGCCCCAGCATTTT. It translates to CASLRGRGFNQPQHF.

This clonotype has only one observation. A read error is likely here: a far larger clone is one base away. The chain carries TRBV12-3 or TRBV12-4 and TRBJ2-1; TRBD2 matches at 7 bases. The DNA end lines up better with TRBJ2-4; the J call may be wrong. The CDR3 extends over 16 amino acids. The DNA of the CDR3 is TGTGCCAGCAGTTCCCGGGGGGATTGGGCCAAAAACATTCAGTACTTC. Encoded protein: CASSSRGDWAKNIQYF.

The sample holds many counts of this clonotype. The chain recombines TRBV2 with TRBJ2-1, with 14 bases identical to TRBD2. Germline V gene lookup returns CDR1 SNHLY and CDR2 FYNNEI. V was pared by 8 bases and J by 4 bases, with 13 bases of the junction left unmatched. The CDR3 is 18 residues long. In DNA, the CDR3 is TGTGCCAGCGGACTGACTAGCGGGAGGGATAAGGGGTACAATGAGCAGTTCTTC. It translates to CASGLTSGRDKGYNEQFF.

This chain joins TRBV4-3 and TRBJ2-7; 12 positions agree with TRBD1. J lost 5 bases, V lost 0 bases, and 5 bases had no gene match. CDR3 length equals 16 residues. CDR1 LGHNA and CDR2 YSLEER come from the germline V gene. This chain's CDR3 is CASSQDPGQGANEQYF. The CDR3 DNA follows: TGCGCCAGCAGCCAAGATCCGGGACAGGGGGCGAACGAGCAGTACTTC.

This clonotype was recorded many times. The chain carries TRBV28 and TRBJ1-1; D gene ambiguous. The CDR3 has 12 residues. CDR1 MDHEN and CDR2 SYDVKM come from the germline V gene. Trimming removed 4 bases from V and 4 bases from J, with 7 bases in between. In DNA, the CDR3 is TGTGCCAGCAGTTCCCGGCCCACTGAAGCTTTCTTT. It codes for CASSSRPTEAFF.

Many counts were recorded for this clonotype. The CDR3 reads CASSYRREGFYEQYF. As DNA, the CDR3 is TGTGCCAGCAGTTACAGGAGGGAGGGCTTCTACGAGCAGTACTTC. J is TRBJ2-7 and V is TRBV6-2 or TRBV6-3, with 7 bases aligning to TRBD2. The junction had 7 bases not matched to a gene; V was cut back by 2 bases and J by 3 bases. The CDR3 has 15 residues. Looked up from germline, CDR1 is MNHEY and CDR2 is SVGEGT.

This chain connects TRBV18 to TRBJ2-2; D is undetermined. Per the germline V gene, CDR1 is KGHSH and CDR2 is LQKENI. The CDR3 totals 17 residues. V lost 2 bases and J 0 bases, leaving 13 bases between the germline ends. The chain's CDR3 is CASSPNPDGANTGELFF. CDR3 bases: TGTGCCAGCTCACCAAATCCGGACGGCGCGAACACCGGGGAGCTGTTTTTT.

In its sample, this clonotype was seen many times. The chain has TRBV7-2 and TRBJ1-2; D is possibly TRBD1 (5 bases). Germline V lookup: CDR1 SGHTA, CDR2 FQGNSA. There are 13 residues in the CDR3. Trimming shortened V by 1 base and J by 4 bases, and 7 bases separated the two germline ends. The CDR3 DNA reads TGTGCCAGCAGCTTAGAGGGGTTCTATGGCTACACCTTC. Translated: CASSLEGFYGYTF.

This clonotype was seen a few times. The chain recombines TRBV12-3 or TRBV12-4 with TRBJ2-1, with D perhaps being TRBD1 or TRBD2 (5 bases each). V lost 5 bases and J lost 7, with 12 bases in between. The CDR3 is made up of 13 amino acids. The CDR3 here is CASSPVEGNEQFF. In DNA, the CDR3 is TGTGCCAGCAGTCCCGTCGAGGGGAATGAGCAGTTCTTC.

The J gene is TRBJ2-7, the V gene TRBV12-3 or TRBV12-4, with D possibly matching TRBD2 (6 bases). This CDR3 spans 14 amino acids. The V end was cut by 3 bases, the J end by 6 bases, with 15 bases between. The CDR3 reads CASSFLEGSGEQYF. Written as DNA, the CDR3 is TGTGCCAGCAGTTTTTTGGAGGGAAGCGGCGAGCAGTACTTC.

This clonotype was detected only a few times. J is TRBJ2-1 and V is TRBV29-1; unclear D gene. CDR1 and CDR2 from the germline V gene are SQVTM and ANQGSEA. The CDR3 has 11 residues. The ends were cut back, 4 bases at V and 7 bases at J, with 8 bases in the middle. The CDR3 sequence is CSVVGWNEQFF. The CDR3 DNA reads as TGCAGCGTTGTTGGGTGGAATGAGCAGTTCTTC.

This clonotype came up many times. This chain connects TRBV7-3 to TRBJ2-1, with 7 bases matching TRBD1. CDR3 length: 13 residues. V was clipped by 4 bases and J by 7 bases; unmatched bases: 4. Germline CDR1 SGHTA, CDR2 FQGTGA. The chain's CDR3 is CASSSGQTNEQFF. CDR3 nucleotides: TGTGCCAGCAGCTCGGGACAGACTAATGAGCAGTTCTTC.

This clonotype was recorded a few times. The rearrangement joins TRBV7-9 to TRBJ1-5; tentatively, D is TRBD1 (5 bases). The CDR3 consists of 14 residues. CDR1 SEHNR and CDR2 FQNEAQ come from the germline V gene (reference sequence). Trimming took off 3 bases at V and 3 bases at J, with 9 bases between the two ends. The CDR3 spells CASSFGTHNQPQHF. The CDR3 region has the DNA TGTGCCAGCAGCTTTGGGACTCACAATCAGCCCCAGCATTTT.

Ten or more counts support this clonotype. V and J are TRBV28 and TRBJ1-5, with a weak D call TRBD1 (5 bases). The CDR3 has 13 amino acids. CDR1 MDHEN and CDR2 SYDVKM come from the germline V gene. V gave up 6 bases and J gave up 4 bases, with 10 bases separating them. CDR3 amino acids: CASSRDQNQPQHF. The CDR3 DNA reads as TGTGCCAGCAGCCGGGACCAGAATCAGCCCCAGCATTTT.

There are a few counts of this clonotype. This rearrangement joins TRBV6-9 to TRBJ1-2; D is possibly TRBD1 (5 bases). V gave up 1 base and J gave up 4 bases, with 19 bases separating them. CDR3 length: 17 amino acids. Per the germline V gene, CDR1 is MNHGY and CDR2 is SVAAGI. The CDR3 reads CASSYLGGQGMGYGYTF. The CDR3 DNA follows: TGTGCCAGCAGTTATTTGGGTGGGCAGGGTATGGGCTATGGCTACACCTTC.

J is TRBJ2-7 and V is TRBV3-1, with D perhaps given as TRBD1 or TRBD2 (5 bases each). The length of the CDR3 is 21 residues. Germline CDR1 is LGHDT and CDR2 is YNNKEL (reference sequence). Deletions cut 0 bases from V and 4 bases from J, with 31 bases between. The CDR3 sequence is CASSQDTPYFSGRGPQYEQYF. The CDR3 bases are TGTGCCAGCAGCCAAGATACCCCGTATTTTTCAGGGAGAGGCCCACAATACGAGCAGTACTTC.

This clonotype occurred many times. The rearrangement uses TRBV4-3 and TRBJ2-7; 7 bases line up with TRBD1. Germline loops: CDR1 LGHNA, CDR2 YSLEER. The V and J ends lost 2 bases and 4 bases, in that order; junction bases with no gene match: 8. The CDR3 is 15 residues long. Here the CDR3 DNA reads TGCGCCAGCAGCCAATTCGGGACAGAGAATTACGAGCAGTACTTC. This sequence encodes CASSQFGTENYEQYF.